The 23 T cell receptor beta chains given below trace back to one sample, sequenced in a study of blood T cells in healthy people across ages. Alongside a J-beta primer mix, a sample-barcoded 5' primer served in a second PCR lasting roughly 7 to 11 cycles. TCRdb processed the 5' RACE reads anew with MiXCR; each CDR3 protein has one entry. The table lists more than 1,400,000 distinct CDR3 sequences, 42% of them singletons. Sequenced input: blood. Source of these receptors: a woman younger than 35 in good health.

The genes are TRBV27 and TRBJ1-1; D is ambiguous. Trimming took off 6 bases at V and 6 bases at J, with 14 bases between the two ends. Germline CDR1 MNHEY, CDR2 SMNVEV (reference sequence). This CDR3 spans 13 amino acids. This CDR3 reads CASRFRARAEAFF. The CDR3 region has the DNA TGTGCCAGCAGGTTTAGGGCTCGAGCTGAAGCTTTCTTT.

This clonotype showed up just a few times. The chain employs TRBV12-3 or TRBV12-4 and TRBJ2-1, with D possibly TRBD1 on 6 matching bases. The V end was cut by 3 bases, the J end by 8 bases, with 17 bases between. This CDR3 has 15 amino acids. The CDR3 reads CASSFTGTNGDEQFF. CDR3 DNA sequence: TGTGCCAGCAGTTTTACCGGGACAAACGGCGATGAGCAGTTCTTC.

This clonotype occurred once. This CDR3 is CASSPLIPWAREGNEQFF. CDR3 coding DNA: TGTGCCAGCAGCCCCCTTATCCCCTGGGCTCGGGAGGGAAATGAGCAGTTCTTC. The chain recombines TRBV14 with TRBJ2-1; TRBD2 matches at 8 bases. The CDR3 runs to 18 residues. J gave up 7 bases and V 4 bases, and 18 bases lay outside the gene matches. Germline V CDR1 and CDR2: SGHDN, FVKESK.

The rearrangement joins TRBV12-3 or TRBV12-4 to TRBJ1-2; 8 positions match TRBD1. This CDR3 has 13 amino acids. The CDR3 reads CAAGVAGGNGYTF. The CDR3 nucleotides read TGTGCTGCAGGTGTGGCAGGGGGCAATGGCTACACCTTC.

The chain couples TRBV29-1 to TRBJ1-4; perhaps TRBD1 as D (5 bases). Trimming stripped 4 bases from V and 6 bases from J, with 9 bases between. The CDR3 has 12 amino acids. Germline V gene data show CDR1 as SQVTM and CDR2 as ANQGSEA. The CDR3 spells CSVARGDEKLFF. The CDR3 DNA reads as TGCAGCGTTGCTAGGGGAGATGAAAAACTGTTTTTT.

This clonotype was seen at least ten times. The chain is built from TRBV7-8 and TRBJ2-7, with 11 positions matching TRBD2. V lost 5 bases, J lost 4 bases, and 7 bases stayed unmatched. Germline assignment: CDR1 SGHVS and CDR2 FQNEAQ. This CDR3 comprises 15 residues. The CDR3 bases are TGTGCCAGCAGCCCACCCGGGACTAGCGGATACGAGCAGTACTTC. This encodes CASSPPGTSGYEQYF.

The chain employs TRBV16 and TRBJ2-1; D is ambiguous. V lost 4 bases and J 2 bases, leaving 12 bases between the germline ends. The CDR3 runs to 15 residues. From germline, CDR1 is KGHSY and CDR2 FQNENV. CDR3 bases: TGTGCCAGCAGCCTGGGCCTGCATCCCTACAATGAGCAGTTCTTC. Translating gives CASSLGLHPYNEQFF.

CDR3 coding DNA: TGTGCCACCAGCAGAGCACGGGGAGCTTACGAGCAGTACTTC. It encodes CATSRARGAYEQYF. The chain carries TRBV15 and TRBJ2-7, with D possibly TRBD2 on 5 matching bases. The CDR3 length is 14 residues. Germline-derived CDR1 and CDR2 are LNHNV and YYDKDF (reference sequence). The germline V and J ends were trimmed by 1 base and 4 bases, with 11 bases remaining between them.

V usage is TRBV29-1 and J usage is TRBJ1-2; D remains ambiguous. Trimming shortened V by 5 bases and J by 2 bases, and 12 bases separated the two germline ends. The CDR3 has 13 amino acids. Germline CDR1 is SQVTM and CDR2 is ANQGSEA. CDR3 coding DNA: TGCAGCGTTTCAAGTCTGGTCAACTATGGCTACACCTTC. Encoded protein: CSVSSLVNYGYTF.

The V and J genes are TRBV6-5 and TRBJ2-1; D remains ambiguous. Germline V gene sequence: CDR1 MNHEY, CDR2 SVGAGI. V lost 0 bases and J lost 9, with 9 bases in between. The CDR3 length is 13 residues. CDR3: CASSYSPATEQFF. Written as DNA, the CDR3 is TGTGCCAGCAGTTACTCGCCAGCTACTGAGCAGTTCTTC.

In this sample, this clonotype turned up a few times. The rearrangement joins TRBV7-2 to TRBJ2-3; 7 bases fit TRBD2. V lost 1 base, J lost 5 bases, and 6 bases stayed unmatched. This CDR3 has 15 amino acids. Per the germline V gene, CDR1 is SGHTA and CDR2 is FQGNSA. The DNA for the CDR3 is TGTGCCAGCAGCTTAGATCCGGGCGGGAGAGATACGCAGTATTTT. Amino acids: CASSLDPGGRDTQYF.

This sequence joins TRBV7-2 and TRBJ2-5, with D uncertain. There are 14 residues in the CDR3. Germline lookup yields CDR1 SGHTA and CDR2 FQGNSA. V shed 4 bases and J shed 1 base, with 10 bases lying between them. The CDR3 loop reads CASSSRMVQETQYF. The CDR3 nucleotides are TGTGCCAGCAGCTCCCGGATGGTCCAAGAGACCCAGTACTTC.

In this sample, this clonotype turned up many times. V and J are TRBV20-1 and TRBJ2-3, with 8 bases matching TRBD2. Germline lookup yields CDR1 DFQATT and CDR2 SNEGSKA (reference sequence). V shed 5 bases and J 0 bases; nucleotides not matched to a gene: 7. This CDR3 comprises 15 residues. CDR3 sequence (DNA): TGCAGTGCTTCCCAAACGGGGGGGAGCACAGATACGCAGTATTTT. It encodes CSASQTGGSTDTQYF.

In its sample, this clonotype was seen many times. DNA for the CDR3: TGCAGCGTTGTGTCCCCGGGGACCTACGAGCAGTACTTC. It is translated as CSVVSPGTYEQYF. The rearrangement uses TRBV29-1 and TRBJ2-7, with TRBD2 as a possible D gene (5 bases). There are 13 residues in the CDR3. The V end was cut by 4 bases, the J end by 2 bases, with 12 bases between. Germline values: CDR1 SQVTM, CDR2 ANQGSEA.

DNA for the CDR3: TGCGCCAGCAGCCTTTCAATTTTGACAGGGGGCAACACTGAAGCTTTCTTT. It yields the protein CASSLSILTGGNTEAFF. This rearrangement joins TRBV4-1 to TRBJ1-1, with 10 bases fitting TRBD1. Trimming removed 4 bases from V and 2 bases from J; junction bases left unmatched: 10. Germline V lookup: CDR1 MGHRA, CDR2 YSYEKL. CDR3 length: 17 amino acids.

The CDR3, as DNA: TGCGCCAGCAGCCAAACCCTGACAGGCTACTACGAGCAGTACTTC. As protein: CASSQTLTGYYEQYF. This chain joins TRBV4-1 and TRBJ2-4; D possibly corresponds to TRBD1 (6 bases). The closer fit of TRBJ2-7 to the DNA end suggests the J call may be wrong. Germline V gene data show CDR1 as MGHRA and CDR2 as YSYEKL. This CDR3 comprises 15 residues.

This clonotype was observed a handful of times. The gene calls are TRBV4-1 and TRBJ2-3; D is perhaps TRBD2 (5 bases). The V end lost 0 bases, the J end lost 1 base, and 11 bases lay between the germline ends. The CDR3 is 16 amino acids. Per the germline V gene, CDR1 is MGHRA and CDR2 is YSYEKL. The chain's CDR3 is CASSQEGLLGTDTQYF. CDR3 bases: TGCGCCAGCAGCCAAGAAGGACTGCTAGGCACAGATACGCAGTATTTT.

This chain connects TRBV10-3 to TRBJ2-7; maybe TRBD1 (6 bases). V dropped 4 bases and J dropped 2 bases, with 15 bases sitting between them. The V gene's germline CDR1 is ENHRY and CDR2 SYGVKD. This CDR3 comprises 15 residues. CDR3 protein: CAISASTGVTYEQYF. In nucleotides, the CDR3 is TGTGCCATCAGTGCATCGACAGGAGTCACCTACGAGCAGTACTTC.

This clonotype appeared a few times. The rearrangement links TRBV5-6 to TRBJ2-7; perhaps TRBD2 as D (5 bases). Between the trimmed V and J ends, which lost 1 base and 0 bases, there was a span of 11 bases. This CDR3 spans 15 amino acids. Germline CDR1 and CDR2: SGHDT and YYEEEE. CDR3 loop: CASSLPIGNSYEQYF. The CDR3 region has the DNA TGTGCCAGCAGCTTGCCGATCGGGAACTCCTACGAGCAGTACTTC.

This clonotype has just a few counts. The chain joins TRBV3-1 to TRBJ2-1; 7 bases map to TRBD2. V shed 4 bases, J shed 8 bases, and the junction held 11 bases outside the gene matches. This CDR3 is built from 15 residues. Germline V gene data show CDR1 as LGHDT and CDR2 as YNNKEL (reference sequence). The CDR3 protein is CASSPAGVTSHEQFF. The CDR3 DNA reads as TGTGCCAGCAGCCCGGCCGGGGTGACTAGCCATGAGCAGTTCTTC.

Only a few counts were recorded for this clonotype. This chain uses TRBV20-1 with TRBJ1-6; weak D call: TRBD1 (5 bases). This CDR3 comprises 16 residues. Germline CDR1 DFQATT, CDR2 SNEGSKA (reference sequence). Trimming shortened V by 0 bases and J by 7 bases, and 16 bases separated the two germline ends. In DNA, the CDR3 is TGCAGTGCTAGAGATATCGCCCGGGGGGAGAATTCACCCCTCCACTTT. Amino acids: CSARDIARGENSPLHF.

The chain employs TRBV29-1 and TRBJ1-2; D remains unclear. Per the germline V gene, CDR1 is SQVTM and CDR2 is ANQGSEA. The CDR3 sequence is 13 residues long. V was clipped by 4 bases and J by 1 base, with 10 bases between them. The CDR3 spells CSVGQRLNYGYTF. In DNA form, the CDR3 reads TGCAGCGTTGGGCAGAGGCTTAACTATGGCTACACCTTC.

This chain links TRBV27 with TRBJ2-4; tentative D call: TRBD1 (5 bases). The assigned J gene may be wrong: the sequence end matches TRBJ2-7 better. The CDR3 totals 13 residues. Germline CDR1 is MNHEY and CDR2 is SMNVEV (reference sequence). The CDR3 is CASSVTEVHEQYF. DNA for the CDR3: TGTGCCAGCAGTGTGACAGAAGTCCACGAGCAGTACTTC.